Sequencing of this T cell receptor beta chain was carried out in a study of regulatory T cells in long-lasting Graves disease. Study-wide background: It was over 5 years of antithyroid drugs, with positive TSH receptor antibodies, that meant persistent Graves' disease. Overall study findings and caveats: There was favoring of TRBV28, TRBJ1-2 and TRBJ2-5 in persistent disease.

Building of the TCR beta libraries involved iRepertoire HTBI primers and Arm-PCR of CDR3 regions. Via MiXCR, TCRdb re-called the multiplex PCR reads, giving one row per CDR3 protein. The sample carries about 470,000 distinct CDR3 sequences, around a fifth recorded once. The CDR3 totals 15 residues. With V trimmed by 5 bases and J by 2 bases, 5 bases remained unmatched. The V gene's germline CDR1 is MDHEN and CDR2 SYDVKM. Time point in this sample: persistent/refractory GD, antithyroid drugs over 5 years with positive TRAb. Generation of the TCR library employed RNA extracted from PBMCs. An endocrinology department in Xi'an, China, recruited the patients. A single count supports this clonotype. Its target is not known.

The sequence was collected from a female donor with Graves disease. The material sequenced was peripheral blood mononuclear cells (PBMCs), taken when the disease was refractory, from a patient treated with antithyroid drugs. The V call is TRBV28, the J call TRBJ1-2; 10 nucleotides line up with TRBD1. CDR3 loop: CASSGPGQGNYGYTF. The DNA of the CDR3 is TGTGCCAGCAGTGGCCCGGGACAGGGGAACTATGGCTACACCTTC.